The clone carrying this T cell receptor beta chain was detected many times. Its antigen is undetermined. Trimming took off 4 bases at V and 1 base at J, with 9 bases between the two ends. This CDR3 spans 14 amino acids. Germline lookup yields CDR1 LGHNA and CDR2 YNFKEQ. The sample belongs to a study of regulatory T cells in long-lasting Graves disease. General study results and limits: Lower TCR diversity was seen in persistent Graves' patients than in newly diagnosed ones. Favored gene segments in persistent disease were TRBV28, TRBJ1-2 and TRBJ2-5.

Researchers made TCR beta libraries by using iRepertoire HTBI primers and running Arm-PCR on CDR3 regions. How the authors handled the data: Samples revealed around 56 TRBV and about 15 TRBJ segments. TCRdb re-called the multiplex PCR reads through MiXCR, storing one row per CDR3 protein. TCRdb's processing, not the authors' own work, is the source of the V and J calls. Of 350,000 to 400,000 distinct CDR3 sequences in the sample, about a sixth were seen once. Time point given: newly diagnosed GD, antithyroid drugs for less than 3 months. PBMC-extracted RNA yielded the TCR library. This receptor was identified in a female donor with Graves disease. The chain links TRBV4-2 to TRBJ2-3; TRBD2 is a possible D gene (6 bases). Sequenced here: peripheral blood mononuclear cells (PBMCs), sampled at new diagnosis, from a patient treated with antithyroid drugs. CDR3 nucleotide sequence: TGTGCCAGCAGCCGCGGGACCGGCACAGATACGCAGTATTTT. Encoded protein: CASSRGTGTDTQYF.